This T cell receptor (beta chain) is drawn from a study of blood T cell repertoires in COVID-19. Study overall: COVID-19 samples collected from the United States, Italy and Spain covered acute and convalescent phases.

CDR1 SGHTA and CDR2 FQGNSA come from the germline V gene. There are 14 residues in the CDR3. The V and J ends lost 1 base and 7 bases, in that order; junction bases with no gene match: 4. Sequenced by immunoSEQ multiplex PCR; TCRdb stores in-frame clones only, minus some. This sample has more than 60,000 clones, with roughly 82% found just once. The sequence came from a woman of 80 years or more with acute or convalescent COVID-19. The genes are TRBV7-2 and TRBJ2-7; TRBD2 aligns across 10 bases. Sample: peripheral blood. CDR3 region: CASSLVRTSGEQYF. The CDR3 DNA reads TGTGCCAGCAGCTTAGTGCGGACTAGCGGTGAGCAGTACTTC.